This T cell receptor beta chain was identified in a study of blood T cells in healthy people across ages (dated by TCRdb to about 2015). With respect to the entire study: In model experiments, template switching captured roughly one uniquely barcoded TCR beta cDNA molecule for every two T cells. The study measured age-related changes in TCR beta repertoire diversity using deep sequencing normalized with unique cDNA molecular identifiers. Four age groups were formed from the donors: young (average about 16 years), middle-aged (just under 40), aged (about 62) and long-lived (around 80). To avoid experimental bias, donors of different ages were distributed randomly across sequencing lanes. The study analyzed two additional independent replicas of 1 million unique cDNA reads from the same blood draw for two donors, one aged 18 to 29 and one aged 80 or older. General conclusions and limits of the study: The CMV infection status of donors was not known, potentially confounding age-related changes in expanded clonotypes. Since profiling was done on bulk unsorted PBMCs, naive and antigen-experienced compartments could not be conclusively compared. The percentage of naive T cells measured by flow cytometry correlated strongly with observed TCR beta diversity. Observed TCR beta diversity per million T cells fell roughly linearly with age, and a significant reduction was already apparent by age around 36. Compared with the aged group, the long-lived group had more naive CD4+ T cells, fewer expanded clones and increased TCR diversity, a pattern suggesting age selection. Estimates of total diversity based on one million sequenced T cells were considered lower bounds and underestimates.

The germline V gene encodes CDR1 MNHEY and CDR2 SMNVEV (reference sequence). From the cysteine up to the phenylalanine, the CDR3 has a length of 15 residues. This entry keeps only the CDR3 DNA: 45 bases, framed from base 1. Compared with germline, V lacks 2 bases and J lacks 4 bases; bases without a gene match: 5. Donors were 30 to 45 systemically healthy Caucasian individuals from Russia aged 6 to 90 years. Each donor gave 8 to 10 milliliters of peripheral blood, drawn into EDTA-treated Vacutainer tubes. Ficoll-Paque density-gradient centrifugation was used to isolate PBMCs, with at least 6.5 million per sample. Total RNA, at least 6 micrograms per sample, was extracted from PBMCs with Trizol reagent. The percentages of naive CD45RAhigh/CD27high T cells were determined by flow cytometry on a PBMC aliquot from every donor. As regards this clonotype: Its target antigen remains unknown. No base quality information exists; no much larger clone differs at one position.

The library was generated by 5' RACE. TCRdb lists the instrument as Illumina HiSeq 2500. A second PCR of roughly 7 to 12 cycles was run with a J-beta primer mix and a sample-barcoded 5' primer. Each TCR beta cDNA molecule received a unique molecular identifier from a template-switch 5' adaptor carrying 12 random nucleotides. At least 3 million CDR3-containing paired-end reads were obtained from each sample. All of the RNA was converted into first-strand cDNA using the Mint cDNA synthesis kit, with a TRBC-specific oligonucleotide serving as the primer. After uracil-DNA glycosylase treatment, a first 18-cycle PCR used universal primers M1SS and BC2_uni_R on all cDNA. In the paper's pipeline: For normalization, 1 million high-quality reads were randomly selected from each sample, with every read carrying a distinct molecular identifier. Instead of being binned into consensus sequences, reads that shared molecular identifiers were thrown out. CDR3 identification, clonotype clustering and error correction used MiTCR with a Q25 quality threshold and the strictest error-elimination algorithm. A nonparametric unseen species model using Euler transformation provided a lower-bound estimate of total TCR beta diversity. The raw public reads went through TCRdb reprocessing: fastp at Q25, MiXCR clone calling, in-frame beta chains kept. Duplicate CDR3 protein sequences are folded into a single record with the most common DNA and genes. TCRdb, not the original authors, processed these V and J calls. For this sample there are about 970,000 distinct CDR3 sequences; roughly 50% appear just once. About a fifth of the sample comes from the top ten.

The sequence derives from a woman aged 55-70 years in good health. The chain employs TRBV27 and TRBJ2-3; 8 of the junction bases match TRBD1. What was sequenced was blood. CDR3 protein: CASSLLTGVADTQYF. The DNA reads TGTGCCAGCAGTTTACTGACAGGGGTGGCAGATACGCAGTATTTT.